This TCR beta chain was observed in a study of neoadjuvant anti-PD-1 for oral cavity cancer. The overall study: Around day 43, patients without progression received a fourth nivolumab dose before surgery.

Of note for this clone: Antigen specificity is unknown.

Study conclusions and caveats: Each response group had just a few patients in TCR analyses.

Six replicates per PBMC sample, mostly from 480 ng of genomic DNA. Sequenced by immunoSEQ multiplex PCR; TCRdb stores in-frame clones only, minus some. The sample shows under 8,500 clones, 70% of them seen only once. The time point here: after neoadjuvant nivolumab, at surgical resection. These oral cavity squamous cell carcinomas were HPV-negative and locally advanced. V dropped 7 bases and J dropped 2 bases, with 14 bases sitting between them. CDR1 LNHDA and CDR2 SQIVND come from the germline V gene (reference sequence). CDR3 length: 14 amino acids. The starting material was PBMCs, obtained after nivolumab (anti-PD-1) treatment. The receptor was derived from a person between 40 and 85 years old with oral cavity squamous cell carcinoma. This sequence joins TRBV19 and TRBJ1-1; the D gene is possibly TRBD1 (6 bases). The CDR3 loop reads CASKSRGQNTEAFF. In nucleotides, the CDR3 is TGTGCCAGTAAGTCCCGGGGGCAAAACACTGAAGCTTTCTTT.